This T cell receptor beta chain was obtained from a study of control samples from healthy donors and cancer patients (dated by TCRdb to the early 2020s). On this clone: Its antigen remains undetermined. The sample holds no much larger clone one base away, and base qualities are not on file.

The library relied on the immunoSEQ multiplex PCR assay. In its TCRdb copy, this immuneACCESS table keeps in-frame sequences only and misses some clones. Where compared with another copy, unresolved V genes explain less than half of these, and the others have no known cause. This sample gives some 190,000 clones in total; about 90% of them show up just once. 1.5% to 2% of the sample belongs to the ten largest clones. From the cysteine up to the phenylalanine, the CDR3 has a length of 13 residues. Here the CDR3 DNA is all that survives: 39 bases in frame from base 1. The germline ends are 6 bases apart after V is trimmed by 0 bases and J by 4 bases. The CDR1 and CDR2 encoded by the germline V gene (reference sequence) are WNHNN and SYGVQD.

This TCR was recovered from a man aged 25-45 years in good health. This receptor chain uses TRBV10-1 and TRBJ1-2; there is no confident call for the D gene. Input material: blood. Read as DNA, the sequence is TGCGCCAGCAGTGAGTCCAGCTCCTATGGCTACACCTTC. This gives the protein CASSESSSYGYTF.